Listed here are 24 T cell receptor beta chains from one sample, sequenced in a study of radiotherapy plus CTLA-4 blockade in lung cancer. Assay used: immunoSEQ multiplex PCR; TCRdb lists only in-frame clones, some missing. The sample includes 12,000 to 15,000 clones, about 70% of them seen just once. Source: peripheral blood, taken from a patient treated with radiotherapy plus ipilimumab. The receptors stem from a human donor with non-small cell lung cancer whose response to radiotherapy plus ipilimumab could not be evaluated.

This sequence joins TRBV15 and TRBJ2-1; D might be TRBD1 (5 bases). The V gene's germline CDR1 is LNHNV and CDR2 YYDKDF (reference sequence). This CDR3 is 13 amino acids long. V lost 4 bases and J 5 bases, leaving 9 bases between the germline ends. The CDR3 bases are TGTGCCACCAGCACCTCAGGGAACAATGAGCAGTTCTTC. As protein: CATSTSGNNEQFF.

The CDR3 region is CATSRDTRDSQNQPQHF. CDR3 nucleotide sequence: TGTGCCACCAGCAGAGATACCCGGGACAGCCAGAATCAGCCCCAGCATTTT. The chain carries TRBV15 and TRBJ1-5, with 7 bases aligning to TRBD1. The V and J ends lost 0 bases and 4 bases, in that order; junction bases with no gene match: 9. Germline-derived CDR1 and CDR2 are LNHNV and YYDKDF (reference sequence). CDR3 length equals 17 residues.

This clone was seen a few times. The V call is TRBV18, the J call TRBJ2-5; 10 bases are a match to TRBD2. Germline V gene data show CDR1 as KGHSH and CDR2 as LQKENI. Trimming at V came to 5 bases and at J to 5 bases, leaving 8 bases not matched to a gene. CDR3 length: 15 residues. DNA for the CDR3: TGTGCCAGCTCAAGAAGCGGGGGGGCTTTGGAGACCCAGTACTTC. It specifies CASSRSGGALETQYF.

The CDR3 region has the DNA TGTGCCAGTAGTATTCGACTAGCAGGCTACGAGCAGTACTTC. It specifies CASSIRLAGYEQYF. The chain combines TRBV19 with TRBJ2-7, with TRBD2 matching 7 bases. CDR3 length equals 14 residues. Per the germline V gene, CDR1 is LNHDA and CDR2 is SQIVND (reference sequence). V was clipped by 3 bases and J by 3 bases; unmatched bases: 5.

This clone occurred a few times. The gene calls are TRBV13 and TRBJ1-4; TRBD1 matches 10 bases. The CDR3 is made up of 15 amino acids. Trimming took 5 bases from V and 7 from J; bases not matched to a gene: 7. From germline, CDR1 is PRHDT and CDR2 FYEKMQ (reference sequence). In nucleotides, the CDR3 is TGTGCCAGCAGCGATCGACAGGGGGCGGGTGAAAAACTGTTTTTT. Encoded protein: CASSDRQGAGEKLFF.

J is TRBJ1-1 and V is TRBV7-9; D not resolved. The CDR3 is made up of 14 amino acids. From germline, CDR1 is SEHNR and CDR2 FQNEAQ (reference sequence). V was trimmed by 5 bases and J by 0 bases, leaving 10 bases between them. In DNA form, the CDR3 reads TGTGCCAGCAGCATCAGAGACATGAACACTGAAGCTTTCTTT. Protein sequence: CASSIRDMNTEAFF.

This clone turned up a few times. V gene TRBV6-5 combines with J gene TRBJ2-4, with 9 bases matching TRBD1. Germline V CDR1 and CDR2: MNHEY, SVGAGI. V trimming: 6 bases; J trimming: 9 bases; junction bases outside the gene matches: 6. The length of the CDR3 is 13 residues. The CDR3 DNA follows: TGTGCCAGCAGGATGGGACAGGGTGGCATTCAGTACTTC. It translates to CASRMGQGGIQYF.

This chain links TRBV13 with TRBJ1-1; 11 bases match TRBD1. Germline-derived CDR1 and CDR2 are PRHDT and FYEKMQ (reference sequence). There are 15 residues in the CDR3. The V segment lost 0 bases and the J segment 4 bases; nucleotides outside the gene matches: 1. The CDR3 nucleotides are TGTGCCAGCAGCTTAGGAGGGACAGGGGGCACTGAAGCTTTCTTT. This gives the protein CASSLGGTGGTEAFF. Based on the CDR3 plus reference TRBV13 and TRBJ1-1, the full variable domain is AAGVIQSPRHLIKEKRETATLKCYPIPRHDTVYWYQQGPGQDPQFLISFYEKMQSDKGSIPDRFSAQQFSDYHSELNMSSLELGDSALYFCASSLGGTGGTEAFFGQGTRLTVV.

This clone was recorded once. The rearrangement uses TRBV27 and TRBJ2-1, with 10 positions matching TRBD1. The CDR3 consists of 17 residues. Germline lookup yields CDR1 MNHEY and CDR2 SMNVEV (reference sequence). Trimming removed 6 bases from V and 3 bases from J; junction bases left unmatched: 11. The CDR3 sequence is CASRHYGTGEVYNEQFF. The CDR3 DNA reads as TGTGCCAGCAGGCACTACGGGACAGGGGAGGTCTACAATGAGCAGTTCTTC.

This rearrangement joins TRBV9 to TRBJ1-2, with D unresolved. V gave up 0 bases and J gave up 4 bases, with 13 bases separating them. CDR1 and CDR2 (germline): SGDLS, YYNGEE. This CDR3 has 15 residues. The CDR3 sequence is CASSVGFAGTYGYTF. CDR3 DNA sequence: TGTGCCAGCAGCGTAGGGTTCGCGGGAACCTATGGCTACACCTTC.

The chain employs TRBV7-8 and TRBJ2-7; TRBD1 aligns across 9 bases. The CDR3 is 15 amino acids. Germline V gene data show CDR1 as SGHVS and CDR2 as FQNEAQ. V shed 4 bases and J 3 bases; nucleotides not matched to a gene: 7. This chain's CDR3 is CASSSIPGQGYEQYF. The CDR3 nucleotides read TGTGCCAGCAGCTCTATCCCGGGACAGGGCTACGAGCAGTACTTC.

This clone was counted a few times. V usage is TRBV10-1 and J usage is TRBJ1-1, with TRBD1 as a possible D gene (5 bases). CDR1 and CDR2 (germline): WNHNN, SYGVQD (reference sequence). V was pared by 6 bases and J by 0 bases, with 11 bases between. The CDR3 has 14 residues. The CDR3 region is CASRGDSLNTEAFF. In DNA, the CDR3 is TGCGCCAGCAGGGGTGACAGCTTGAACACTGAAGCTTTCTTT.

This clone was picked up one time. The chain combines TRBV29-1 with TRBJ1-5; 8 bases map to TRBD1. The CDR3 is 14 amino acids. V lost 7 bases and J lost 1; bases outside the gene matches: 6. Germline V lookup: CDR1 SQVTM, CDR2 ANQGSEA. Here the CDR3 reads CSASAGGSNQPQHF. For the CDR3, the DNA is TGCAGCGCCTCCGCAGGGGGCAGCAATCAGCCCCAGCATTTT.

This chain uses TRBV28 with TRBJ2-2; tentatively, D is TRBD2 (5 bases). Germline values: CDR1 MDHEN, CDR2 SYDVKM. V lost 4 bases and J lost 1, with 10 bases in between. This CDR3 has 15 amino acids. The CDR3 is CASSSGGGNTGELFF. The CDR3 DNA reads as TGTGCCAGCAGTTCTGGAGGTGGGAACACCGGGGAGCTGTTTTTT.

V usage is TRBV6-5 and J usage is TRBJ2-1, with 8 bases matching TRBD2. V lost 4 bases and J lost 6; bases outside the gene matches: 5. CDR3 length: 14 amino acids. Per germline, CDR1 MNHEY and CDR2 SVGAGI. The CDR3 reads CASSSGTSFNEQFF. The DNA of the CDR3 is TGTGCCAGCAGTTCGGGGACTAGTTTCAATGAGCAGTTCTTC.

The gene calls are TRBV5-4 and TRBJ1-1; 9 nucleotides agree with TRBD1. The junction had 6 bases not matched to a gene; V was cut back by 0 bases and J by 3 bases. The CDR3 is 16 residues long. The germline V gene has CDR1 SGHNT and CDR2 YYREEE (reference sequence). CDR3 bases: TGTGCCAGCAGCTTGGACAGGGGGCGCCTGGACACTGAAGCTTTCTTT. Protein sequence: CASSLDRGRLDTEAFF.

The gene calls are TRBV10-3 and TRBJ2-7; 13 nucleotides match TRBD2. Trimming cost V 6 bases and J 0 bases; bases outside gene matches: 8. CDR3 size: 17 residues. Germline-derived CDR1 and CDR2 are ENHRY and SYGVKD. CDR3 residues: CAIRAGTSGDSSYEQYF. The CDR3 DNA reads as TGTGCCATCAGAGCTGGGACTAGCGGGGACAGCTCCTACGAGCAGTACTTC.

This chain uses TRBV27 with TRBJ1-4, with a weak D call TRBD1 (5 bases). CDR3 length equals 16 residues. V dropped 5 bases and J dropped 3 bases, with 16 bases sitting between them. Germline values: CDR1 MNHEY, CDR2 SMNVEV (reference sequence). The CDR3 DNA is TGTGCCAGCAGTCTGGGACTCTTCAGAGCTAATGAAAAACTGTTTTTT. Translated, it gives CASSLGLFRANEKLFF.

The V call is TRBV27, the J call TRBJ1-4, with TRBD1 as a possible D gene (5 bases). The germline CDR1 and CDR2 sequences are MNHEY and SMNVEV (reference sequence). This CDR3 spans 15 amino acids. V lost 2 bases to trimming and J lost 8 bases, with 15 bases between them. In DNA form, the CDR3 reads TGTGCCAGCAGTTTAGGGACTCAGCGCTGGGAAAAACTGTTTTTT. Its translation: CASSLGTQRWEKLFF.

This clone was seen repeatedly, ten times or more. This chain uses TRBV29-1 with TRBJ1-1; the D gene is possibly TRBD1 (6 bases). The V end was cut by 6 bases, the J end by 8 bases, with 13 bases between. Germline V gives CDR1 SQVTM, CDR2 ANQGSEA. This CDR3 comprises 11 residues. CDR3 in DNA: TGCAGCGTGGCTGAAGGACAGGAAGCTTTCTTT. Its translation: CSVAEGQEAFF.

The J gene is TRBJ1-6, the V gene TRBV7-2, with TRBD1 matching 8 bases. CDR3 size: 14 residues. Germline V gene data show CDR1 as SGHTA and CDR2 as FQGNSA. V lost 5 bases to trimming and J lost 9 bases; unmatched junction nucleotides: 6. This CDR3 is CASSLDRGGSPLHF. The DNA of the CDR3 is TGTGCCAGCAGCCTTGACAGGGGTGGTTCACCCCTCCACTTT.

V and J are TRBV5-1 and TRBJ1-2; perhaps TRBD1 as D (6 bases). Trimming pared 3 bases from V and 7 bases from J, leaving 16 bases between. Germline V gene lookup returns CDR1 SGHRS and CDR2 YFSETQ. This CDR3 region has 14 residues. CDR3 DNA sequence: TGCGCCAGCAGCTCTGGACAGCGTTCCGCTGGCTACACCTTC. Amino acid sequence: CASSSGQRSAGYTF.

With regard to this clone: The same CDR3 also results from other DNA sequences found in this sample. The J gene is TRBJ2-5, the V gene TRBV7-2; D might be TRBD1 (5 bases). The CDR3 sequence is 13 residues long. Germline V CDR1 and CDR2: SGHTA, FQGNSA. Trimming removed 5 bases at V and 4 bases at J, with 11 bases between. The chain's CDR3 is CASSVEQGETQYF. CDR3 nucleotide sequence: TGTGCCAGCAGCGTAGAGCAGGGAGAGACCCAGTACTTC.

The rearrangement links TRBV11-2 to TRBJ2-4, with 9 bases identical to TRBD1. J was trimmed by 5 bases and V by 5 bases; bases with no gene match: 13. Germline CDR1 is SGHAT and CDR2 is FQNNGV. This CDR3 is built from 17 residues. The CDR3 reads CASSAGTGYEVQNIQYF. In DNA form, the CDR3 reads TGTGCCAGCAGCGCCGGGACAGGGTATGAGGTCCAAAACATTCAGTACTTC.